These T cell receptor beta chains were read from a single sample in a study of control samples from healthy donors and cancer patients. Generated by immunoSEQ multiplex PCR, the TCRdb table keeps only in-frame clones and is missing some. The data hold approximately 89,000 clones, with more than 70% observed a single time. The specimen sequenced was blood. These receptors were obtained from a middle-aged man in good health. CDR3s include the opening cysteine and the closing phenylalanine or tryptophan. The D gene is left open where the match is weak. Clone size is given for some rows only: seen once, a few or many times, or a class if the clone is expanded.

D gene,V gene,J gene,clone size,CDR3 DNA,CDR3 protein
.,TRBV28,TRBJ1-5,.,TGTGCCAGCAGTTTATTCGGGAAGGGGCAGCCCCAGCATTTT,CASSLFGKGQPQHF
.,TRBV12-5,TRBJ2-5,few,TGTGCTAGTGGTGTCACGGGAGAAAGATCAGAGACCCAGTACTTC,CASGVTGERSETQYF
.,TRBV13,TRBJ1-2,once,TGTGCCAGCAGCTTAGGCCTGGGGCTCCCTTATGGCTACACCTTC,CASSLGLGLPYGYTF
TRBD1,TRBV5-1,TRBJ2-5,.,TGCGCCAGCAGCTTGGCCTGGCCAGGGGGTCGGGAGACCCAGTACTTC,CASSLAWPGGRETQYF
TRBD1,TRBV7-3,TRBJ2-1,once,TGTGCCAGCAGCTCCGACAGGGGGCGCGTAGATGAGCAGTTCTTC,CASSSDRGRVDEQFF
.,TRBV11-3,TRBJ1-4,few,TGTGCCAGCAGCTTAGATAGGGACGGGCGACTGTTTTTT,CASSLDRDGRLFF
TRBD1,TRBV18,TRBJ1-2,.,TGTGCCAGCTCACAGGGTGGGACAGACTCCGGCTACACCTTC,CASSQGGTDSGYTF
.,TRBV4-1,TRBJ1-2,.,TGCGCCAGCAGCCATCCTTTGGGGAACAGCTATGGCTACACCTTC,CASSHPLGNSYGYTF
TRBD2,TRBV10-2,TRBJ2-3,.,TGCGCCAGCAGTTCCCGACTAGCGGGGCGCACAGATACGCAGTATTTT,CASSSRLAGRTDTQYF
.,TRBV3-1/TRBV3-2,TRBJ1-4,once,TGTGCCAGCAGCCAATACGGGGACGGTGAAAAACTGTTTTTT,CASSQYGDGEKLFF
TRBD1,TRBV18,TRBJ1-5,.,TGTGCCAGCTCAGAAGACAGGGGTCAGCCCCAGCATTTT,CASSEDRGQPQHF
.,TRBV6-5,TRBJ1-1,once,TGTGCCAGCAGTTTCCTGACGGACACTGAAGCTTTCTTT,CASSFLTDTEAFF
.,TRBV30,TRBJ1-5,.,TGTGCCTGGAGCAGGACTAGCAATCAGCCCCAGCATTTT,CAWSRTSNQPQHF
.,TRBV2,TRBJ1-6,.,TGTGCCAGCAGTCTTTACGAGACAGGCAATAATTCACCCCTCCACTTT,CASSLYETGNNSPLHF
.,TRBV10-3,TRBJ2-7,.,TGTGCCATCAGTGAGGGACAGTCTATCTCCTACGAGCAGTACTTC,CAISEGQSISYEQYF
TRBD2,TRBV6-4,TRBJ2-3,.,TGTGCCAGCAGTCGTACTAGCGGGAGCCTCACAGATACGCAGTATTTT,CASSRTSGSLTDTQYF
.,TRBV7-2,TRBJ1-5,.,TGTGCCAGCAGCTTAGAGGCAGGGGATCAGCCCCAGCATTTT,CASSLEAGDQPQHF
.,TRBV9,TRBJ1-2,.,TGTGCCAGCAGCGTAGAAGAGTCGGTAGCTAACTATGGCTACACCTTC,CASSVEESVANYGYTF
TRBD2,TRBV3-1/TRBV3-2,TRBJ2-5,.,TGTGCCAGCAGCCTTTCAATAGCGGGGGTGCAAGAGACCCAGTACTTC,CASSLSIAGVQETQYF
TRBD2,TRBV24-1,TRBJ2-1,.,TGTGCCACCAGGTCTAGCGGGGGGGATAATTACAATGAGCAGTTCTTC,CATRSSGGDNYNEQFF
TRBD1,TRBV7-9,TRBJ1-5,once,TGTGCCAGCAGCCCCTCAGGGGGCTCACGTCAGCCCCAGCATTTT,CASSPSGGSRQPQHF
TRBD2,TRBV24-1,TRBJ2-2,.,TGTGCCACCAGTGATTTGGGGGGACTAATCACCGGGGAGCTGTTTTTT,CATSDLGGLITGELFF
TRBD1,TRBV19,TRBJ2-7,few,TGTGCCAGTAGTATAGACTGGGACAGCCGAAGCTCCTACGAGCAGTACTTC,CASSIDWDSRSSYEQYF
.,TRBV5-1,TRBJ1-1,.,TGCGCCAGCAGCCTGCTTGGGGCGGGCACTGAAGCTTTCTTT,CASSLLGAGTEAFF
.,TRBV6-1,TRBJ2-7,.,TGTGCCAGCAGTGACGGGCCGACGGACTACGAGCAGTACTTC,CASSDGPTDYEQYF
TRBD1,TRBV24-1,TRBJ1-6,.,TGTGCCACCATCTTGCCCAGGACAGGGGGTTCACCCCTCCACTTT,CATILPRTGGSPLHF
.,TRBV3-1/TRBV3-2,TRBJ2-2,few,TGTGCCAGCAGCCAAGTTACCCTTGGGACCGGGGAGCTGTTTTTT,CASSQVTLGTGELFF
.,TRBV27,TRBJ1-2,.,TGTGCCAGCAGCATTAGGGGACGACCAGGGATTTCGTATGGCTACACCTTC,CASSIRGRPGISYGYTF
.,TRBV27,TRBJ2-5,.,TGTGCCAGCAGTACCTTGACTAGTTCCCTTAAAGAGACCCAGTACTTC,CASSTLTSSLKETQYF
.,TRBV4-2,TRBJ2-1,.,TGTGCCAGCAGCCAAGGAAGAGGAAGCGGTGCCTACAATGAGCAGTTCTTC,CASSQGRGSGAYNEQFF
TRBD1,TRBV5-1,TRBJ2-2,.,TGCGCCAGCAGCGGATCAGGGGGCATGAACACCGGGGAGCTGTTTTTT,CASSGSGGMNTGELFF
.,TRBV20-1,TRBJ1-2,.,TGCAGTGCTCCAGTCTATGGCTACACCTTC,CSAPVYGYTF
.,TRBV9,TRBJ1-2,.,TGTGCCAGCAGCGTAGACGCCTATGGCGGCTACACCTTC,CASSVDAYGGYTF
TRBD1,TRBV12-3/TRBV12-4,TRBJ1-4,few,TGTGCCAGCAGTTTAGGCAGGGGGCTGTTTTTT,CASSLGRGLFF
.,TRBV3-1/TRBV3-2,TRBJ1-2,.,TGTGCCAGCAGCGAGGGATTTGATGGCTACACCTTC,CASSEGFDGYTF
TRBD1,TRBV9,TRBJ2-6,.,TGTGCCAGCAGCGTAGCGGGCCAGGGGGCGCCCCTCTCTGGGGCCAACGTCCTGACTTTC,CASSVAGQGAPLSGANVLTF
TRBD2,TRBV9,TRBJ2-1,.,TGTGCCAGCAGCCCACGGACTAGCTACAATGAGCAGTTCTTC,CASSPRTSYNEQFF
.,TRBV25-1,TRBJ1-1,.,TGTACCAGCAGTGGCCCAGACAAAGTGAACACTGAAGCTTTCTTT,CTSSGPDKVNTEAFF
TRBD1,TRBV7-2,TRBJ1-5,.,TGTGCCAGCAGCTTAGTTGGACAGGGCAATCAGCCCCAGCATTTT,CASSLVGQGNQPQHF
TRBD2,TRBV6-2/TRBV6-3,TRBJ2-7,.,TGTGCCAGCAGTCCCCTGACTAGCAGCGTATACGAGCAGTACTTC,CASSPLTSSVYEQYF
.,TRBV4-1,TRBJ1-2,.,TGCGCCAGCAGCCAAGATAGAACTTCGGAAGCGATCTATGGCTACACCTTC,CASSQDRTSEAIYGYTF
.,TRBV7-6,TRBJ1-4,.,TGTGCCAGCAGCTTAGGGGGGAGCCCGGGTGAAAAACTGTTTTTT,CASSLGGSPGEKLFF
.,TRBV5-1,TRBJ1-2,.,TGCGCCAGCAGCCCTGAGGCAGGGAGGGGCTACACCTTC,CASSPEAGRGYTF
.,TRBV2,TRBJ1-1,.,TGTGCCAGCAGTTTCAGGGATACTGAAGCTTTCTTT,CASSFRDTEAFF
.,TRBV18,TRBJ1-1,.,TGTGCCAGCTCACCACAACAGGGTGAGAACACTGAAGCTTTCTTT,CASSPQQGENTEAFF
.,TRBV5-6,TRBJ2-1,.,TGTGCCAGCAGCTCAGGCGCCTACAATGAGCAGTTCTTC,CASSSGAYNEQFF
TRBD1,TRBV7-6,TRBJ2-2,.,TGTGCCAGCAGCTTAGGTTGGACAGGGAACACCGGGGAGCTGTTTTTT,CASSLGWTGNTGELFF
.,TRBV27,TRBJ1-2,.,TGTGCCAGCAGCGCGCGATGGGACGGAGGTAACTATGGCTACACCTTC,CASSARWDGGNYGYTF
.,TRBV30,TRBJ2-3,once,TGTGCCTGGAGTGACAGGAGGGGGACAGATACGCAGTATTTT,CAWSDRRGTDTQYF
TRBD2,TRBV6-5,TRBJ2-7,.,TGTGCCAGCAGTTACCCAACAGGGACTAGCGACGAGCAGTACTTC,CASSYPTGTSDEQYF
.,TRBV5-1,TRBJ1-1,once,TGCGCCAGCAGCTTTATTCCTCAGGGTTCGAACACTGAAGCTTTCTTT,CASSFIPQGSNTEAFF
.,TRBV4-1,TRBJ1-6,.,TGCGCCAGCAGCCAAGGCTGGACAGACTATAATTCACCCCTCCACTTT,CASSQGWTDYNSPLHF
.,TRBV7-9,TRBJ2-2,once,TGTGCCAATATCGACAGAAACACCGGGGAGCTGTTTTTT,CANIDRNTGELFF
.,TRBV9,TRBJ1-3,.,TGTGCCAGCAGCGTAGGACCTGGAAACACCATATATTTT,CASSVGPGNTIYF
TRBD1,TRBV5-5,TRBJ1-5,.,TGTGCCAGCGGACCCGGGACAGGGGTTAGCAATCAGCCCCAGCATTTT,CASGPGTGVSNQPQHF
.,TRBV29-1,TRBJ1-1,.,TGCAGCGTTGAAGAAGGGTTGAACACTGAAGCTTTCTTT,CSVEEGLNTEAFF
.,TRBV19,TRBJ1-3,once,TGTGCCAGTAGAAGTGTAAGCTCTGGAAACACCATATATTTT,CASRSVSSGNTIYF
.,TRBV30,TRBJ2-7,.,TGTGCCTGGAGTCCAACGACCTACGAGCAGTACTTC,CAWSPTTYEQYF
.,TRBV11-3,TRBJ1-2,.,TGTGCCAGCAGCTTAGATGGGGCCACTAACTATGGCTACACCTTC,CASSLDGATNYGYTF
.,TRBV10-3,TRBJ1-5,.,TGTGCCATCAGTGATCAGAGACTTAGCAATCAGCCCCAGCATTTT,CAISDQRLSNQPQHF